One sample yielded the 18 T cell receptor beta chains listed below, sequenced in a study of cytomegalovirus exposure and HLA in healthy donors. The PCR had 60 Vbeta and 13 Jbeta primers. The repertoire was sequenced with immunoSEQ multiplex PCR; TCRdb's copy has only in-frame clones and lacks some. The repertoire includes around 150,000 clones, approximately 80% of them detected once, and over 2.5% sits in the top ten. Sequencing was done on a sample of PBMCs. Receptor source: a middle-aged woman in good health and CMV-seropositive.

This chain joins TRBV7-9 and TRBJ2-3; 9 bases fit TRBD2. Germline loops: CDR1 SEHNR, CDR2 FQNEAQ (reference sequence). The V gene end was trimmed by 0 bases and the J gene end by 0 bases; junction bases not matched to a gene: 1. The CDR3 runs 16 residues. CDR3 loop: CASSLALAGSTDTQYF. The CDR3 nucleotides are TGTGCCAGCAGCTTAGCTCTAGCGGGAAGCACAGATACGCAGTATTTT.

The genes are TRBV27 and TRBJ2-2; TRBD2 agrees at 9 bases. With V trimmed by 4 bases and J by 5 bases, 5 bases remained unmatched. In germline, CDR1 is MNHEY, CDR2 SMNVEV (reference sequence). CDR3 length: 15 amino acids. CDR3 in amino acids: CASSSRGGGTGELFF. The CDR3 DNA follows: TGTGCCAGCAGTTCGCGGGGGGGCGGGACCGGGGAGCTGTTTTTT.

Comments on this clone: This specimen includes other DNA sequences encoding the same CDR3. The chain has TRBV9 and TRBJ2-1, with D maybe TRBD1 (6 bases). The CDR3 consists of 15 residues. Trimming removed 0 bases at V and 4 bases at J, with 11 bases between. Germline lookup yields CDR1 SGDLS and CDR2 YYNGEE. This CDR3 is CASSVGGQPYNEQFF. CDR3 DNA sequence: TGTGCCAGCAGCGTAGGAGGACAGCCGTACAATGAGCAGTTCTTC.

This rearrangement joins TRBV5-4 to TRBJ2-5; 8 positions match TRBD2. Germline V gene sequence: CDR1 SGHNT, CDR2 YYREEE (reference sequence). V dropped 5 bases and J dropped 4; count of bases not matched to a gene: 16. CDR3 length: 17 amino acids. The CDR3 sequence is CASSSREGGLYGETQYF. CDR3 nucleotide sequence: TGTGCCAGCAGTTCCCGGGAGGGAGGTCTCTATGGAGAGACCCAGTACTTC.

The chain recombines TRBV5-1 with TRBJ2-2; TRBD2 agrees at 8 bases. The CDR3 is 20 residues long. Germline V gives CDR1 SGHRS, CDR2 YFSETQ. Germline trimming cut 2 bases from V and 0 bases from J; bases unmatched to any gene: 15. The CDR3, as DNA: TGCGCCAGCAGCTTTAAGGTCTCTAAAGGAGCGGGGGCGAACACCGGGGAGCTGTTTTTT. Translating it yields CASSFKVSKGAGANTGELFF. The entire variable domain, with the rest obtained from reference TRBV5-1 and TRBJ2-2, is as follows: KAGVTQTPRYLIKTRGQQVTLSCSPISGHRSVSWYQQTPGQGLQFLFEYFSETQRNKGNFPGRFSGRQFSNSRSEMNVSTLELGDSALYLCASSFKVSKGAGANTGELFFGEGSRLTVL.

The table lists this clone with a count of one. The genes are TRBV9 and TRBJ1-3; 9 nucleotides agree with TRBD1. There are 17 residues in the CDR3. CDR1 SGDLS and CDR2 YYNGEE come from the germline V gene. The trim removed 0 bases at V and 0 bases at J, leaving 4 bases unmatched. CDR3 DNA: TGTGCCAGCAGCGTAGAGGGGACAGGGCTCTCTGGAAACACCATATATTTT. Amino acid sequence: CASSVEGTGLSGNTIYF.

The J gene is TRBJ1-1, the V gene TRBV7-2, with 7 bases identical to TRBD1. This CDR3 is 16 amino acids long. Germline CDR1 is SGHTA and CDR2 is FQGNSA. J lost 7 bases, V lost 4 bases, and 15 bases had no gene match. The CDR3 DNA is TGTGCCAGCAGCTCACAAGGAATGAACAGGGGTGGTGAAGCTTTCTTT. This codes for CASSSQGMNRGGEAFF.

V and J are TRBV10-2 and TRBJ2-5, with D possibly matching TRBD2 (7 bases). Germline V gene data show CDR1 as WSHSY and CDR2 as SAAADI. The CDR3 sequence is 16 residues long. V lost 2 bases and J 6 bases, leaving 19 bases between the germline ends. CDR3 amino acids: CASSEGGWGGGKTQYF. CDR3 bases: TGCGCCAGCAGTGAGGGGGGTTGGGGAGGGGGGAAGACCCAGTACTTC.

This chain uses TRBV30 with TRBJ2-7; 8 nucleotides line up with TRBD1. There are 13 residues in the CDR3. Germline-derived CDR1 and CDR2 are GTSNPN and SVGIG (reference sequence). Germline trimming cut 5 bases from V and 6 bases from J; bases unmatched to any gene: 9. The CDR3 DNA is TGTGCCTGGGACCGGGACAGGACTCTCGAGCAGTACTTC. Translation gives CAWDRDRTLEQYF.

The genes are TRBV7-9 and TRBJ2-7; D not certain. Germline CDR1 SEHNR, CDR2 FQNEAQ (reference sequence). The V gene lost 0 bases and the J gene lost 3 bases, with 6 bases spanning the gap. The CDR3 totals 13 residues. CDR3 region: CASSLAGSYEQYF. The CDR3 coding sequence is TGTGCCAGCAGCTTAGCGGGCAGCTACGAGCAGTACTTC.

This chain uses TRBV10-3 with TRBJ1-1, with 8 bases aligning to TRBD1. The CDR3 contains 13 residues. V was pared by 10 bases and J by 2 bases, with 6 bases of the junction left unmatched. Germline values: CDR1 ENHRY, CDR2 SYGVKD. For the CDR3, the DNA is TGTGCCACCCAGGGGGCCTTTAACACTGAAGCTTTCTTT. Translated: CATQGAFNTEAFF.

The rearrangement uses TRBV27 and TRBJ2-2, with a possible D match to TRBD1 (5 bases). V shed 3 bases and J shed 0 bases, with 17 bases lying between them. The CDR3 runs 18 residues. Looked up from germline, CDR1 is MNHEY and CDR2 is SMNVEV (reference sequence). In DNA form, the CDR3 reads TGTGCCAGCAGTTTGCGTCCGCAGGGTCGCGCGAACACCGGGGAGCTGTTTTTT. Protein product: CASSLRPQGRANTGELFF.

The chain links TRBV6-6 to TRBJ2-7, with D unclear. This CDR3 is built from 14 residues. Germline CDR1 MNHNY, CDR2 SVGAGI (reference sequence). V lost 5 bases and J 0 bases, leaving 11 bases between the germline ends. The CDR3 reads CASSPTGISYEQYF. The CDR3 region has the DNA TGTGCCAGCAGTCCGACTGGAATCTCCTACGAGCAGTACTTC.

This clone was seen only a few times. This sequence joins TRBV10-3 and TRBJ2-1; the match to TRBD1 covers 8 bases. The CDR3 is made up of 15 amino acids. V shed 7 bases and J 5 bases; nucleotides not matched to a gene: 10. Germline-derived CDR1 and CDR2 are ENHRY and SYGVKD. In DNA, the CDR3 is TGTGCCATCACAAACAGGGGGGTTGGCCACAATGAGCAGTTCTTC. It translates to CAITNRGVGHNEQFF.

CDR3 residues: CASSAGQGGDTQYF. The CDR3 region has the DNA TGTGCCAGCAGTGCCGGACAGGGGGGAGATACGCAGTATTTT. The rearrangement joins TRBV2 to TRBJ2-3; 10 bases align to TRBD1. Germline lookup yields CDR1 SNHLY and CDR2 FYNNEI. The CDR3 covers 14 residues. V lost 4 bases and J lost 5; bases outside the gene matches: 3. The full variable domain, completed using reference TRBV2 and TRBJ2-3, is EPEVTQTPSHQVTQMGQEVILRCVPISNHLYFYWYRQILGQKVEFLVSFYNNEISEKSEIFDDQFSVERPDGSNFTLKIRSTKLEDSAMYFCASSAGQGGDTQYFGPGTRLTVL.

The chain uses TRBV11-2 and TRBJ2-4, with 8 bases identical to TRBD1. The CDR3 totals 14 residues. The V gene's germline CDR1 is SGHAT and CDR2 FQNNGV. The J segment lost 5 bases and the V segment lost 5 bases, leaving 5 bases of the junction unmatched. The CDR3 spells CASSGGRGQNIQYF. CDR3 bases: TGTGCCAGCAGCGGAGGCAGGGGGCAAAACATTCAGTACTTC.

The chain is built from TRBV18 and TRBJ2-1; 11 bases are shared with TRBD2. CDR1 is KGHSH, CDR2 LQKENI, per germline. This CDR3 spans 17 amino acids. The ends lost 0 bases at V and 6 bases at J; junction bases unmatched: 7. The CDR3 nucleotides read TGTGCCAGCTCACCACCGCTGACTAGCGGGAAGGGCAATGAGCAGTTCTTC. Protein: CASSPPLTSGKGNEQFF.

This clone showed up just a few times. The V gene is TRBV10-3, the J gene TRBJ1-2; D might be TRBD1 (5 bases). Trimming shortened V by 0 bases and J by 8 bases, and 16 bases separated the two germline ends. The CDR3 is 15 amino acids. Germline-derived CDR1 and CDR2 are ENHRY and SYGVKD. CDR3 sequence (DNA): TGTGCCATCAGTGAGTCGTATGGGCAGGGATACGGCTACACCTTC. It codes for CAISESYGQGYGYTF.